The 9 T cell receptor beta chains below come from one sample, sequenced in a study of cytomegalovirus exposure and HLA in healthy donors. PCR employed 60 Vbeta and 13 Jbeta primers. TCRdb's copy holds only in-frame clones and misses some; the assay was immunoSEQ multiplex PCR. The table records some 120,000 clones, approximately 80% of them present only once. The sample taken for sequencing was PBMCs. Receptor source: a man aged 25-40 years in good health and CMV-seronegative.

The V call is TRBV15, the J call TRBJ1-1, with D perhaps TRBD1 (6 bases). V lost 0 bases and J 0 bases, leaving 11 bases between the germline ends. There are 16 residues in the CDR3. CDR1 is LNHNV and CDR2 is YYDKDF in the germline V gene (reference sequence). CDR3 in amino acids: CATSREQGYMNTEAFF. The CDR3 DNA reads TGTGCCACCAGCAGAGAACAGGGTTACATGAACACTGAAGCTTTCTTT.

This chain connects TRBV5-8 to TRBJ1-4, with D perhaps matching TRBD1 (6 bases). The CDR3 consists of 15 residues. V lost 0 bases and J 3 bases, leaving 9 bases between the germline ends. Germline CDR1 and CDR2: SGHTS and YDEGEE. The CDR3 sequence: CASSLAGDPNEKLFF. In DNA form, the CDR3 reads TGTGCCAGCAGCTTGGCAGGGGATCCTAATGAAAAACTGTTTTTT.

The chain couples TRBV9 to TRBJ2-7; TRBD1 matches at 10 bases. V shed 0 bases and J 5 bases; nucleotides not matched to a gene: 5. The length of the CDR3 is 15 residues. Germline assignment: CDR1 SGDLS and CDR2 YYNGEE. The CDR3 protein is CASSVVGQGYDEQYF. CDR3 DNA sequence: TGTGCCAGCAGCGTAGTGGGACAGGGGTACGACGAGCAGTACTTC.

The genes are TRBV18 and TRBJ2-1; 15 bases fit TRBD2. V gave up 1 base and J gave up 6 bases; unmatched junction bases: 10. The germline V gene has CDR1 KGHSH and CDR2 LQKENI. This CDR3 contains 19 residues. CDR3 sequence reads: CASSPRGLAGGLFGNEQFF. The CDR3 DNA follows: TGTGCCAGCTCACCACGAGGACTAGCGGGAGGGCTTTTTGGCAATGAGCAGTTCTTC.

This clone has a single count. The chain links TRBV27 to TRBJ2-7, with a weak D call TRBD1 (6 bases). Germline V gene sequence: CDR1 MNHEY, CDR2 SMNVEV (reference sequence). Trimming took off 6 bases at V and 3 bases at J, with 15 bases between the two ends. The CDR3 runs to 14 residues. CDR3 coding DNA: TGTGCCAGCAGCCAGGGGTTCGCCTACTACGAGCAGTACTTC. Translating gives CASSQGFAYYEQYF.

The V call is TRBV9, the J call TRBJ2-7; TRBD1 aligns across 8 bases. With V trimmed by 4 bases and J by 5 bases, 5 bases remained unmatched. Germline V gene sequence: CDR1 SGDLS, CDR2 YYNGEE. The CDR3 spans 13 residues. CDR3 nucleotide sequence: TGTGCCAGCAGCTCGCGACAGGGGAACGAGCAGTACTTC. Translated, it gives CASSSRQGNEQYF. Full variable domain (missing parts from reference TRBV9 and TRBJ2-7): DSGVTQTPKHLITATGQRVTLRCSPRSGDLSVYWYQQSLDQGLQFLIQYYNGEERAKGNILERFSAQQFPDLHSELNLSSLELGDSALYFCASSSRQGNEQYFGPGTRLTVT.

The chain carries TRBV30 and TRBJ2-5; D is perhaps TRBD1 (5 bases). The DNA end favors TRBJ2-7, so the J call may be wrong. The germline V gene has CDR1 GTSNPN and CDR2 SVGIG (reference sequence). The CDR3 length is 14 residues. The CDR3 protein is CAWSPPAGSYEQYF. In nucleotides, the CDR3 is TGTGCCTGGAGTCCCCCGGCAGGGTCCTACGAGCAGTACTTC.

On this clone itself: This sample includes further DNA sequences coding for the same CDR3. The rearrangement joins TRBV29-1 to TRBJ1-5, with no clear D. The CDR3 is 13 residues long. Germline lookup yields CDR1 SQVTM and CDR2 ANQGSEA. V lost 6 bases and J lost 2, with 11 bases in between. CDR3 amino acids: CSVKGGGNQPQHF. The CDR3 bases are TGCAGCGTCAAGGGAGGCGGCAATCAGCCCCAGCATTTT.

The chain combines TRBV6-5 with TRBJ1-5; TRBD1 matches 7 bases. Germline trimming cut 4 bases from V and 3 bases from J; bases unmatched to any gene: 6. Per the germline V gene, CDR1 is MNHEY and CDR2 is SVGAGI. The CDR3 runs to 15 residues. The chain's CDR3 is CASSSGGGDNQPQHF. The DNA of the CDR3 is TGTGCCAGCAGTTCAGGGGGAGGTGACAATCAGCCCCAGCATTTT.